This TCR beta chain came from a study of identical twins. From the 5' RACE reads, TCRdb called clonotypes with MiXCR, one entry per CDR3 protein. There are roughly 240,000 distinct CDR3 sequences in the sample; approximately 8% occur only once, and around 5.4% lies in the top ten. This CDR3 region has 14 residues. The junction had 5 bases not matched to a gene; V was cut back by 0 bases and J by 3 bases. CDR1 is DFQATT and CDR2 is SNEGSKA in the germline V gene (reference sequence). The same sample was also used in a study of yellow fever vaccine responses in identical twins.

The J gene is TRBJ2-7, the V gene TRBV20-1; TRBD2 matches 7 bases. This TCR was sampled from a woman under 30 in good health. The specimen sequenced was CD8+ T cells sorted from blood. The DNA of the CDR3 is TGCAGTGCTAGAGAGGGCGGGAGAGACTACGAGCAGTACTTC. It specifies CSAREGGRDYEQYF.